Given below is one T cell receptor beta chain in context. Its specificity is unknown. The entry originates in a study of T cells in localized non-small cell lung cancer. General study points: The greatest T cell clonality was found in uninvolved adjacent lung (higher than in tumor). Heterogeneity is still possible, as just one tumor region was sequenced.

Clones were read by immunoSEQ multiplex PCR, and TCRdb kept only the in-frame ones, dropping some. This repertoire shows about 35,000 clones, approximately 90% found once; its top ten account for 12%. The receptor's source is an older female donor with stage II lung adenocarcinoma. This material consisted of peripheral blood mononuclear cells, taken before any cancer treatment.

In DNA form, the CDR3 reads TGTGCCAGTATCGGCAACTCCTACGAGCAGTACTTC. It translates to CASIGNSYEQYF. J is TRBJ2-7 and V is TRBV19, with no clear D. This CDR3 spans 12 amino acids. The germline V and J ends were trimmed by 7 bases and 0 bases, with 7 bases remaining between them. Germline lookup yields CDR1 LNHDA and CDR2 SQIVND (reference sequence).